A selection of T cell receptor beta chains follows, all from one sample in a study of shared clonotypes between healthy human individuals. Sequencing was performed with immunoSEQ multiplex PCR; in TCRdb, only in-frame clones are kept and a portion is missing. The sample has over 100,000 clones, about 63% seen once. The sample comprised memory CD8+ T cells sorted from blood. These receptors were obtained from a woman aged 25 to 45 in good health. CDR3s include the opening cysteine and the closing phenylalanine or tryptophan. The order of the fields is D gene, J gene, V gene, clone size, CDR3 protein, CDR3 DNA. The D gene is left open where the match is weak. Clone size appears in some rows only: once, few, many, or a class for an expanded clone.

D gene: TRBD1
J gene: TRBJ2-7
V gene: TRBV6-6
clone size: .
CDR3 protein: CASSSGQGVVGDEQYF
CDR3 DNA: TGTGCCAGCAGTTCGGGACAGGGGGTTGTAGGCGACGAGCAGTACTTC

D gene: TRBD1
J gene: TRBJ1-4
V gene: TRBV6-1
clone size: few
CDR3 protein: CASSEAQGTGTEKLFF
CDR3 DNA: TGTGCCAGCAGTGAAGCGCAAGGGACAGGGACTGAAAAACTGTTTTTT

D gene: .
J gene: TRBJ2-1
V gene: TRBV4-1
clone size: .
CDR3 protein: CASSQDRWTYNEQFF
CDR3 DNA: TGCGCCAGCAGCCAAGACAGGTGGACCTACAATGAGCAGTTCTTC

D gene: TRBD1
J gene: TRBJ1-1
V gene: TRBV19
clone size: .
CDR3 protein: CASPPGTGGPLNTEAFF
CDR3 DNA: TGTGCCAGTCCGCCCGGGACAGGGGGACCATTGAACACTGAAGCTTTCTTT

D gene: .
J gene: TRBJ2-5
V gene: TRBV7-8
clone size: .
CDR3 protein: CASSPRDRTQYF
CDR3 DNA: TGTGCCAGCAGCCCGAGGGACCGGACCCAGTACTTC

D gene: TRBD1
J gene: TRBJ1-2
V gene: TRBV5-4
clone size: .
CDR3 protein: CASSRGQGAYGYTF
CDR3 DNA: TGTGCCAGCTCTCGGGGACAGGGGGCTTATGGCTACACCTTC

D gene: .
J gene: TRBJ2-4
V gene: TRBV2
clone size: few
CDR3 protein: CASSYRTAVAKNIQYF
CDR3 DNA: TGTGCCAGCAGCTATAGGACTGCCGTAGCCAAAAACATTCAGTACTTC

D gene: .
J gene: TRBJ2-7
V gene: TRBV4-2
clone size: .
CDR3 protein: CASSLRPGAAQYF
CDR3 DNA: TGTGCCAGCAGCTTGCGCCCAGGGGCTGCGCAGTACTTC

D gene: TRBD1
J gene: TRBJ2-7
V gene: TRBV13
clone size: many
CDR3 protein: CASSFDTGGLEQYF
CDR3 DNA: TGTGCCAGCAGCTTTGATACAGGGGGCTTAGAGCAGTACTTC

D gene: TRBD2
J gene: TRBJ2-2
V gene: TRBV6-4
clone size: .
CDR3 protein: CASSELAGNTGELFF
CDR3 DNA: TGTGCCAGCAGTGAACTAGCGGGGAACACCGGGGAGCTGTTTTTT

D gene: .
J gene: TRBJ2-1
V gene: TRBV29-1
clone size: .
CDR3 protein: CSVVGPAYNEQFF
CDR3 DNA: TGCAGCGTTGTAGGCCCTGCCTACAATGAGCAGTTCTTC

D gene: TRBD1
J gene: TRBJ1-2
V gene: TRBV10-3
clone size: .
CDR3 protein: CAISGRVEGADYGYTF
CDR3 DNA: TGTGCCATCAGTGGGAGAGTGGAGGGGGCAGACTATGGCTACACCTTC

D gene: TRBD2
J gene: TRBJ2-7
V gene: TRBV2
clone size: once
CDR3 protein: CASSEGQGLAGVYEQYF
CDR3 DNA: TGTGCCAGCAGTGAAGGACAGGGACTAGCGGGTGTCTACGAGCAGTACTTC

D gene: .
J gene: TRBJ1-5
V gene: TRBV6-5
clone size: .
CDR3 protein: CASSYSLGYQPQHF
CDR3 DNA: TGTGCCAGCAGTTACTCTCTGGGGTACCAGCCCCAGCATTTT

D gene: TRBD1
J gene: TRBJ2-7
V gene: TRBV19
clone size: few
CDR3 protein: CASSSAGTVYEQYF
CDR3 DNA: TGTGCCAGTAGTTCCGCCGGGACAGTTTACGAGCAGTACTTC

D gene: .
J gene: TRBJ2-7
V gene: TRBV18
clone size: .
CDR3 protein: CASSPPKTQEQYF
CDR3 DNA: TGTGCCAGCTCACCACCGAAGACACAAGAGCAGTACTTC

D gene: TRBD2
J gene: TRBJ2-7
V gene: TRBV27
clone size: many
CDR3 protein: CASSFTSGSNEQYF
CDR3 DNA: TGTGCCAGCAGTTTTACTAGCGGGAGTAACGAGCAGTACTTC

D gene: .
J gene: TRBJ1-2
V gene: TRBV5-1
clone size: once
CDR3 protein: CASSLPGTHGYTF
CDR3 DNA: TGCGCCAGCAGCTTGCCCGGGACTCATGGCTACACCTTC

D gene: .
J gene: TRBJ2-3
V gene: TRBV28
clone size: .
CDR3 protein: CASSFASTDTQYF
CDR3 DNA: TGTGCCAGCAGTTTTGCCAGCACAGATACGCAGTATTTT

D gene: .
J gene: TRBJ1-1
V gene: TRBV19
clone size: many
CDR3 protein: CASSRAPSGPEAFF
CDR3 DNA: TGTGCCAGTAGCCGGGCCCCATCGGGCCCTGAAGCTTTCTTT

D gene: .
J gene: TRBJ1-2
V gene: TRBV28
clone size: few
CDR3 protein: CASSLAGDGYTF
CDR3 DNA: TGTGCCAGCAGTCTTGCAGGGGACGGCTACACCTTC

D gene: TRBD1
J gene: TRBJ2-2
V gene: TRBV6-4
clone size: many
CDR3 protein: CASTDRDTGELFF
CDR3 DNA: TGTGCCAGCACTGACAGGGACACCGGGGAGCTGTTTTTT

D gene: TRBD1
J gene: TRBJ1-1
V gene: TRBV2
clone size: .
CDR3 protein: CASSGLDRRMNTEAFF
CDR3 DNA: TGTGCCAGCAGTGGATTGGACAGGAGAATGAACACTGAAGCTTTCTTT

D gene: .
J gene: TRBJ2-3
V gene: TRBV5-4
clone size: .
CDR3 protein: CASSLNRGSSTDTQYF
CDR3 DNA: TGTGCCAGCAGCTTGAACCGGGGGTCTAGCACAGATACGCAGTATTTT

D gene: TRBD2
J gene: TRBJ2-7
V gene: TRBV27
clone size: .
CDR3 protein: CASSLLAGVREQYF
CDR3 DNA: TGTGCCAGCAGTTTACTAGCGGGAGTGAGGGAGCAGTACTTC

D gene: .
J gene: TRBJ2-2
V gene: TRBV19
clone size: .
CDR3 protein: CASSIDLAGARDTGELFF
CDR3 DNA: TGTGCCAGTAGTATAGATTTGGCGGGGGCCCGGGACACCGGGGAGCTGTTTTTT

D gene: TRBD2
J gene: TRBJ2-7
V gene: TRBV7-8
clone size: .
CDR3 protein: CASSLGWWLAGFYEQYF
CDR3 DNA: TGTGCCAGCAGCCTGGGGTGGTGGCTAGCGGGTTTTTACGAGCAGTACTTC

D gene: .
J gene: TRBJ2-3
V gene: TRBV7-9
clone size: .
CDR3 protein: CAVFVRGGTDTQYF
CDR3 DNA: TGTGCCGTGTTCGTGAGAGGGGGCACAGATACGCAGTATTTT

D gene: .
J gene: TRBJ2-5
V gene: TRBV7-2
clone size: .
CDR3 protein: CASSLAGRGETQYF
CDR3 DNA: TGTGCCAGCAGCTTAGCGGGCCGAGGGGAGACCCAGTACTTC

D gene: TRBD1
J gene: TRBJ1-5
V gene: TRBV25-1
clone size: many
CDR3 protein: CASSGERQGAEGNQPQHF
CDR3 DNA: TGTGCCAGCAGTGGGGAGCGACAGGGGGCAGAGGGCAATCAGCCCCAGCATTTT

D gene: TRBD2
J gene: TRBJ2-5
V gene: TRBV28
clone size: few
CDR3 protein: CASSFSGGSSGRVQETQYF
CDR3 DNA: TGTGCCAGCAGTTTTTCCGGAGGGTCTAGCGGGAGGGTACAAGAGACCCAGTACTTC

D gene: TRBD1
J gene: TRBJ2-7
V gene: TRBV19
clone size: once
CDR3 protein: CASSPPRRGIYEQYF
CDR3 DNA: TGTGCCAGTAGCCCCCCGCGCAGGGGGATCTACGAGCAGTACTTC

D gene: .
J gene: TRBJ1-2
V gene: TRBV18
clone size: .
CDR3 protein: CASSLRRLGAEGGYTF
CDR3 DNA: TGTGCCAGCTCGCTAAGGAGGTTGGGTGCCGAAGGGGGCTACACCTTC

D gene: TRBD1
J gene: TRBJ2-1
V gene: TRBV29-1
clone size: .
CDR3 protein: CSVPDRGNEQFF
CDR3 DNA: TGCAGCGTTCCGGACAGGGGAAATGAGCAGTTCTTC

D gene: TRBD2
J gene: TRBJ2-2
V gene: TRBV6-1
clone size: many
CDR3 protein: CASKQAGDTGELFF
CDR3 DNA: TGTGCCAGCAAACAAGCGGGAGACACCGGGGAGCTGTTTTTT

D gene: .
J gene: TRBJ1-1
V gene: TRBV6-1
clone size: .
CDR3 protein: CASSEAPGNTEAFF
CDR3 DNA: TGTGCCAGCAGTGAAGCCCCAGGGAACACTGAAGCTTTCTTT

D gene: TRBD2
J gene: TRBJ2-2
V gene: TRBV28
clone size: .
CDR3 protein: CASSLGTSDNTGELFF
CDR3 DNA: TGTGCCAGCAGTTTGGGGACTAGCGACAACACCGGGGAGCTGTTTTTT

D gene: .
J gene: TRBJ1-6
V gene: TRBV27
clone size: .
CDR3 protein: CASSLTHTTTEYNSPLHF
CDR3 DNA: TGTGCCAGCAGTTTAACCCACACAACGACAGAGTATAATTCACCCCTCCACTTT

D gene: .
J gene: TRBJ2-1
V gene: TRBV7-2
clone size: .
CDR3 protein: CASRMYLQDEQFF
CDR3 DNA: TGTGCCAGCAGGATGTACCTGCAGGATGAGCAGTTCTTC

D gene: .
J gene: TRBJ2-7
V gene: TRBV14
clone size: many
CDR3 protein: CASSQAGASFEQYF
CDR3 DNA: TGTGCCAGCAGCCAAGCGGGAGCTTCGTTCGAGCAGTACTTC

D gene: .
J gene: TRBJ1-5
V gene: TRBV2
clone size: .
CDR3 protein: CASQPYSNQPQHF
CDR3 DNA: TGTGCCAGCCAACCATATAGCAATCAGCCCCAGCATTTT

D gene: TRBD2
J gene: TRBJ2-7
V gene: TRBV6-1
clone size: few
CDR3 protein: CASRGTSSYEQYF
CDR3 DNA: TGTGCCAGCAGGGGGACTAGCTCCTACGAGCAGTACTTC

D gene: .
J gene: TRBJ2-5
V gene: TRBV4-1
clone size: .
CDR3 protein: CASSQQGGPSEETQYF
CDR3 DNA: TGCGCCAGCAGCCAACAGGGCGGGCCCTCCGAGGAGACCCAGTACTTC

D gene: TRBD2
J gene: TRBJ2-3
V gene: TRBV11-3
clone size: .
CDR3 protein: CASSLGTSGKTDTQYF
CDR3 DNA: TGTGCCAGCAGCTTAGGGACTAGCGGGAAGACAGATACGCAGTATTTT

D gene: .
J gene: TRBJ1-2
V gene: TRBV27
clone size: .
CDR3 protein: CASSPGASYGYTF
CDR3 DNA: TGTGCCAGCAGTCCAGGGGCTTCCTATGGCTACACCTTC

D gene: TRBD2
J gene: TRBJ2-1
V gene: TRBV7-8
clone size: few
CDR3 protein: CASSHREGSYNEQFF
CDR3 DNA: TGTGCCAGCAGCCACCGGGAGGGCTCCTACAATGAGCAGTTCTTC

D gene: .
J gene: TRBJ2-5
V gene: TRBV6-4
clone size: .
CDR3 protein: CASSAQGGEVETQYF
CDR3 DNA: TGTGCCAGCAGCGCCCAGGGGGGTGAGGTGGAGACCCAGTACTTC

D gene: TRBD2
J gene: TRBJ2-5
V gene: TRBV9
clone size: .
CDR3 protein: CASSVASGSQETQYF
CDR3 DNA: TGTGCCAGCAGCGTCGCTAGCGGGAGTCAAGAGACCCAGTACTTC

D gene: .
J gene: TRBJ1-2
V gene: TRBV10-3
clone size: .
CDR3 protein: CAIRGYRRTNYGYTF
CDR3 DNA: TGTGCCATCAGAGGATACAGAAGAACTAACTATGGCTACACCTTC

D gene: .
J gene: TRBJ2-2
V gene: TRBV5-1
clone size: .
CDR3 protein: CASSDGQSTGELFF
CDR3 DNA: TGCGCCAGCAGCGACGGACAGAGCACCGGGGAGCTGTTTTTT

D gene: .
J gene: TRBJ1-1
V gene: TRBV11-3
clone size: .
CDR3 protein: CASSLTSNTEAFF
CDR3 DNA: TGTGCCAGCAGCTTAACATCGAACACTGAAGCTTTCTTT